What follows is one T cell receptor beta chain and its context. The antigen is unknown. 5'RACE template switching with UMIs produced the TCR beta cDNA. TCRdb reprocessed the 5' RACE reads, keeping one entry per CDR3 protein, no DNA. The sample table sets out about 550,000 distinct CDR3 sequences. CDR3 length: 14 amino acids. Per the germline V gene, CDR1 is MGHDK and CDR2 is SYGVNS. This entry comes from a study of T cells expressing NK-cell markers. Study at large: Eight donors were sequenced, seven testing HCMV-seropositive and one testing seronegative. Study findings and constraints: Roughly 6 donors showed dominant NKG2C+ clonotypes comprising about 1.0-7.5% of their CD8+ T cells.

The receptor was isolated from a man younger than 35 in good health. Input material: blood T cells: a sorted CD56 or NKG2C T cell subset, CD4+ or CD8+ T cells, or bulk PBMC T cells (not recorded which). The genes are TRBV25-1 and TRBJ2-7. CDR3: CASRHRTGMIKQYF.